This T cell receptor (beta chain) was retrieved from a study of blood T cell repertoires in COVID-19. The CDR3 spans 14 residues. CDR1 is MNHEY, CDR2 SVGAGI, per germline. V lost 6 bases and J 2 bases, leaving 13 bases between the germline ends. This table comes from immunoSEQ multiplex PCR, and its TCRdb copy is limited to in-frame clones, with some not included. Here the sample spans a few hundred thousand clones, about 86% being singletons. This TCR came from a man aged 25 to 40 with active or convalescent COVID-19. Source material: peripheral blood. The V gene is TRBV6-5, the J gene TRBJ1-2; the D is unclear. The CDR3 region has the DNA TGTGCCAGCAGGTTAAGGACTGCAAACTATGGCTACACCTTC. It translates to CASRLRTANYGYTF.